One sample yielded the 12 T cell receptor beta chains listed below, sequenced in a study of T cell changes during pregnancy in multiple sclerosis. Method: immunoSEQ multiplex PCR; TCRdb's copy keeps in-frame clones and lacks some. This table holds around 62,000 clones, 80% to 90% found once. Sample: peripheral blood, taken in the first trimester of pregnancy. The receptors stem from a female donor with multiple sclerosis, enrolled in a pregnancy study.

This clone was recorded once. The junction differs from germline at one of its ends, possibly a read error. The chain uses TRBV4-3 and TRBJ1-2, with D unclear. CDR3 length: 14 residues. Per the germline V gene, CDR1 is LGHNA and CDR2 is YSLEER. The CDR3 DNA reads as TGCGCCAGCAGCCAAGATTCGTCTCTAATCAAAAAGAACTTC. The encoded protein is CASSQDSSLIKKNF.

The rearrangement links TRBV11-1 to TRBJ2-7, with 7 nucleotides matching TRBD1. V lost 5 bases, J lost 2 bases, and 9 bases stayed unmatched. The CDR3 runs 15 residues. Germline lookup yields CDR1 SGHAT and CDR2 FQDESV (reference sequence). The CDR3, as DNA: TGTGCCAGCAGCCCGCAGACAGGGAAGACCTACGAGCAGTACTTC. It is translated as CASSPQTGKTYEQYF.

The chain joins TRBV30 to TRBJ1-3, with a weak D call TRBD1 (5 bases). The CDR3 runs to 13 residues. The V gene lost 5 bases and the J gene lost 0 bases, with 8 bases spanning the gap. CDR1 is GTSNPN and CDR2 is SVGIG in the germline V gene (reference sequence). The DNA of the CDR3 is TGTGCCTGGGGGGGGGACTCTGGAAACACCATATATTTT. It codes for CAWGGDSGNTIYF.

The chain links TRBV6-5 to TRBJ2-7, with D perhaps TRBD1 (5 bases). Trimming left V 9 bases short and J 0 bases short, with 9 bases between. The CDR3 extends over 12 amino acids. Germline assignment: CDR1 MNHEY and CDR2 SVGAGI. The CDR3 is CASLDNSYEQYF. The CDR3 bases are TGTGCCAGTCTGGACAACTCCTACGAGCAGTACTTC.

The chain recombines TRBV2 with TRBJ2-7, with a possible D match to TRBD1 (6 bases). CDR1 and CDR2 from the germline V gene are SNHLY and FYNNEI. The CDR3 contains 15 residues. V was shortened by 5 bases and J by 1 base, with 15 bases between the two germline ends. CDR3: CASSRAGTSSYEQYF. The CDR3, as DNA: TGTGCCAGCAGTCGGGCCGGGACATCTTCCTACGAGCAGTACTTC.

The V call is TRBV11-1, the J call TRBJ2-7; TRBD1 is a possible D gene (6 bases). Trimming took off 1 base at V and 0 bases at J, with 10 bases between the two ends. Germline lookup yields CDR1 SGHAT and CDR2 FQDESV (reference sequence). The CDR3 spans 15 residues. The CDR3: CASSLVQGTSYEQYF. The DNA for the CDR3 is TGTGCCAGCAGCTTAGTTCAGGGGACCTCCTACGAGCAGTACTTC.

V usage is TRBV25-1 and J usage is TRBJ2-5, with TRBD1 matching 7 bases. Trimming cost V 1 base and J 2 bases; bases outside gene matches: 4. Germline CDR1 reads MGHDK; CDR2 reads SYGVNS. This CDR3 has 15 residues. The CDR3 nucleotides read TGTGCCAGCAGTGAATTGGGCAGGGGGCAAGAGACCCAGTACTTC. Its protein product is CASSELGRGQETQYF.

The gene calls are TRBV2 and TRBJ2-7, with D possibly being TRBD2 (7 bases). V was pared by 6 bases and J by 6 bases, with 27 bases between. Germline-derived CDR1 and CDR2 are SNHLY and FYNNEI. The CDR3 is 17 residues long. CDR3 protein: CASRMGGFGGAATEQYF. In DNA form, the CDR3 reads TGTGCCAGCAGGATGGGAGGTTTTGGGGGGGCGGCTACCGAGCAGTACTTC.

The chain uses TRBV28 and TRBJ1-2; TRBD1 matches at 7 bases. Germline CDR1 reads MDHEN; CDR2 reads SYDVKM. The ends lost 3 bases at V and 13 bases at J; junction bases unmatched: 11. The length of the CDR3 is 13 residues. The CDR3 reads CASSLGGQPGATF. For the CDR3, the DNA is TGTGCCAGCAGTTTGGGGGGACAGCCCGGAGCCACCTTC.

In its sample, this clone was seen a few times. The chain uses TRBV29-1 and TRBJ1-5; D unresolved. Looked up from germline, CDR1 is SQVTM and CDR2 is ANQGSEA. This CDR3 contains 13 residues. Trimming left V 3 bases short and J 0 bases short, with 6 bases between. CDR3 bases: TGCAGCGTTGAGTACAGTAGCAATCAGCCCCAGCATTTT. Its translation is CSVEYSSNQPQHF.

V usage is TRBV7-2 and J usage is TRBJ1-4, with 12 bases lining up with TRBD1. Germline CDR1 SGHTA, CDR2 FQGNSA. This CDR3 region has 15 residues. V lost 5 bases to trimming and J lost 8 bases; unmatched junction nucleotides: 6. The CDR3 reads CASSRDRGPGEKLFF. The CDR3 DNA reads TGTGCCAGCAGCCGGGACAGGGGGCCGGGGGAAAAACTGTTTTTT.

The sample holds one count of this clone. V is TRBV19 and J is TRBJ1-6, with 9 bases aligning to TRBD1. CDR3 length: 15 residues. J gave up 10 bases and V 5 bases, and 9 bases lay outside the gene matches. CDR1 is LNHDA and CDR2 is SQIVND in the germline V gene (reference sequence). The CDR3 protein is CASSARRTGASPLHF. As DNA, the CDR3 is TGTGCCAGTAGTGCCAGGAGGACAGGGGCCTCACCCCTCCACTTT.